This T cell receptor (beta chain) comes out of a study of graft-versus-host responses after intestinal transplantation. As for this clone: Its specificity is not known.

TCRdb's table, derived via immunoSEQ multiplex PCR, lists solely in-frame clones and lacks some. The repertoire holds about 41,000 clones, with 90% to 95% as singletons. V was cut by 4 bases and J by 0 bases, with 10 bases left in between. CDR3 length equals 14 residues. The germline V gene has CDR1 ENHRY and CDR2 SYGVKD. The receptor was isolated from a human donor who was the organ donor for an intestinal transplant. The material sequenced was unstimulated CD8+ T cells sorted from spleen or lymph node cells, taken before transplant. The genes are TRBV10-3 and TRBJ2-7, with D perhaps being TRBD1 or TRBD2 (5 bases each). The CDR3: CAISGDGSSYEQYF. DNA of the CDR3: TGTGCCATCAGTGGGGACGGATCCTCCTACGAGCAGTACTTC.